This T cell receptor beta chain is from a study of early T cells in non-severe SARS-CoV-2 infection. V gave up 2 bases and J gave up 4 bases, with 16 bases separating them. Germline CDR1 reads SGDLS; CDR2 reads YYNGEE. CDR3 length equals 15 residues. This clonotype came up many times. A single record per CDR3 protein comes from TCRdb applying MiXCR to the 5' RACE reads. The data show about 81,000 distinct CDR3 sequences, 11% to 15% seen once. This TCR came from an adult who was a healthcare worker with PCR-confirmed SARS-CoV-2 infection or an uninfected control (not recorded which). The chain employs TRBV9 and TRBJ2-7, with D uncertain. The sequenced sample consisted of whole blood. The CDR3 sequence: CASSVALGPQYEQYF. CDR3 coding DNA: TGTGCCAGCAGCGTTGCCCTCGGGCCCCAATACGAGCAGTACTTC.